This T cell receptor beta chain originates from a study of T cell changes during pregnancy in multiple sclerosis. CDR3 length: 15 residues. V gave up 4 bases and J gave up 2 bases; unmatched junction bases: 4. CDR1 MNHEY and CDR2 SVGAGI come from the germline V gene. Assay used: immunoSEQ multiplex PCR; TCRdb lists only in-frame clones, some missing. Of about 92,000 clones listed, over 80% are singletons. This chain uses TRBV6-5 with TRBJ2-3; 9 nucleotides match TRBD1. This clonotype originated in a female donor with multiple sclerosis, enrolled in a pregnancy study. Sequencing was performed on peripheral blood, taken in the first trimester of pregnancy. The CDR3 DNA reads as TGTGCCAGCAGTTTAAGGACAGGGGTCACAGATACGCAGTATTTT. Translation: CASSLRTGVTDTQYF.